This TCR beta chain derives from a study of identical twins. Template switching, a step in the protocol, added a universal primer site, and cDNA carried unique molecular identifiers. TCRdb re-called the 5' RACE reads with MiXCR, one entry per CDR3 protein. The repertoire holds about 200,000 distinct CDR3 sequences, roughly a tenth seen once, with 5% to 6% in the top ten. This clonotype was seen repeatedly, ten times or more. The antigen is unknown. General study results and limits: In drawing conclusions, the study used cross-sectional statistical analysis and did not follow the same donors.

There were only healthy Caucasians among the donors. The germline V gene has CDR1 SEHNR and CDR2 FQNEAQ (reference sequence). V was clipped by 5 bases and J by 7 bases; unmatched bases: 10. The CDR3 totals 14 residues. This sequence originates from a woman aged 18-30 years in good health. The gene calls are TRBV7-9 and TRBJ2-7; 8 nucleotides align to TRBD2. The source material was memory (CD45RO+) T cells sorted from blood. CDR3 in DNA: TGTGCCAGCAGCAAGCGGGGGAGGCTAAAGGAGCAGTACTTC. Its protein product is CASSKRGRLKEQYF.